A selection of T cell receptor beta chains follows, all from one sample in a study of T-cell reconstitution after alpha-beta-depleted transplantation in children. TCRdb itself ran the PCR reads through MiXCR, one entry per CDR3 protein. Of around 440,000 distinct CDR3 sequences in the sample, 10% are singletons; the top ten hold around 2.2%. The sequencing used PBMCs, collected before TCRalphabeta/CD19-depleted stem cell transplant. Receptors were obtained from a child aged 2 to 15 with inherited bone marrow failure, due to receive a stem cell transplant. Both conserved end residues are part of each CDR3. D genes are given only for firm matches.

V | D | CDR3
TRBV5-1 | NA | CASSLVRYQETQYF
TRBV20-1 | NA | CSAREGSHMDSPLHF
TRBV7-2 | NA | CASSLYPDTQYF
TRBV6-5 | NA | CASSYSWSGTGELFF
TRBV4-3 | NA | CASSQDGVANTGELFF
TRBV20-1 | NA | CSAPIGGTNLGEQFF
TRBV10-3 | TRBD1 | CAITSSDRAGQGYTF
TRBV11-2 | NA | CASSSVSGGLNTEAFF
TRBV3-1 | NA | CATSQESTRPYEQYF
TRBV5-4 | TRBD1 | CASSLGTGNGEQFF
TRBV7-9 | TRBD2 | CASSLAWGLASQETQYF
TRBV6-5 | NA | CASSYRSEGSATYEQYF
TRBV21-1 | NA | CASRTGPSFQPQHF
TRBV5-6 | NA | CASSQTGGSWETQYF
TRBV7-2 | NA | CASSLALGGNTEAFF
TRBV12-3/TRBV12-4 | NA | CASSLLSGFNEQYF
TRBV6-2/TRBV6-3 | NA | CASSYYSGTYYNEQFF
TRBV27 | NA | CASSLAAKTNTEAFF
TRBV27 | NA | CASSSTNGQIFYEQYF
TRBV4-3 | TRBD2 | CASSPEEGGPPDTQYF
TRBV4-1 | NA | CASSPLSGTSGTYEQYF
TRBV6-5 | NA | CASSYRPGTDSYEQYF
TRBV28 | TRBD1 | CASSFFQGADNEQFF
TRBV24-1 | NA | CATSDPTGRRDMETQYF
TRBV5-1 | TRBD2 | CASSLFSGETYEQYF
TRBV6-5 | TRBD2 | CASSSPGLAGVSEQFF
TRBV5-1 | TRBD1 | CASSWMPGASGQGAFGYTF
TRBV24-1 | NA | CATSDFTGRNEQFF
TRBV12-3/TRBV12-4 | TRBD2 | CASSSYNGLAGGRGGQYF
TRBV30 | NA | CAWSVEHRPSTDTQYF
TRBV12-3/TRBV12-4 | NA | CASSLALQFNQPQHF
TRBV20-1 | NA | CSVQPSSGNTIYF
TRBV2 | NA | CASSEISLGETQYF
TRBV28 | NA | CASSFPPTGWNTEAFF
TRBV7-9 | NA | CASSLISDTEAFF
TRBV4-2 | TRBD2 | CASSHKGLADYNEQFF
TRBV27 | TRBD1 | CASRLATGFGELFF
TRBV20-1 | NA | CSAHGISYEQYF
TRBV4-3 | TRBD2 | CASSHYAAGRSSGANVLTF
TRBV20-1 | NA | CSARSSAYNEQFF
TRBV12-3/TRBV12-4 | NA | CASSLVTGGPNTEAFF
TRBV6-1 | NA | CASRGLLADTEAFF
TRBV7-9 | NA | CASSLNNVGVGAYEQYF
TRBV27 | NA | CASSLLTRADEQFF
TRBV12-3/TRBV12-4 | TRBD1 | CASSPRDRSGYGYTF
TRBV27 | TRBD1 | CASARTGFSYEQYF
TRBV12-3/TRBV12-4 | NA | CASSLTRSPEQFF
TRBV20-1 | NA | CSARGRSGELFF
TRBV24-1 | TRBD1 | CATSDPTGGSSTDTQYF
TRBV5-4 | TRBD1 | CASSLGGQEAWETQYF
TRBV7-2 | TRBD1 | CASSLARDREQYF
TRBV27 | TRBD2 | CASSPETSADTQYF
TRBV20-1 | NA | CSARTRDRLRGELFF
TRBV7-2 | NA | CASSTTRFVETQYF
TRBV12-3/TRBV12-4 | NA | CASSFLNNEQFF
TRBV5-1 | TRBD1 | CASSPNRQGADTQYF
TRBV4-3 | NA | CASSPSPRSGSETQYF